Following are 12 T cell receptor beta chains from one sample sequenced in a study of beta chain features in type 1 diabetes. The study reverse transcribed the entire isolated RNA, so it sequenced expressed TCRB transcripts. Clones were sequenced by immunoSEQ multiplex PCR, and TCRdb holds only the in-frame ones, with some missing. The data hold 250,000 to 350,000 clones, with 12% to 15% observed a single time. The sample consisted of central memory CD4+ T cells from blood. The receptors were sampled from a man younger than 40 in good health.

The sample holds a few counts of this clone. The chain has TRBV6-5 and TRBJ1-2; no definite D call. Germline CDR1 reads MNHEY; CDR2 reads SVGAGI. The V and J ends lost 2 bases and 3 bases respectively, with 10 bases between them. CDR3 size: 14 residues. CDR3 region: CASSYMGRDYGYTF. For the CDR3, the DNA is TGTGCCAGCAGTTACATGGGTAGGGACTATGGCTACACCTTC.

The chain couples TRBV14 to TRBJ2-3; TRBD2 agrees at 7 bases. This CDR3 contains 13 residues. The V gene's germline CDR1 is SGHDN and CDR2 FVKESK. For the CDR3, the DNA is TGTGAACGGTGGGAGGGCCCTACAGATACGCAGTATTTT. Its protein product is CERWEGPTDTQYF.

J is TRBJ2-3 and V is TRBV4-2, with D possibly TRBD1 on 5 matching bases. The CDR3 loop spans 16 amino acids. Per germline, CDR1 LGHNA and CDR2 YNFKEQ. Trimming took off 0 bases at V and 2 bases at J, with 12 bases between the two ends. CDR3 nucleotide sequence: TGTGCCAGCAGCCAAGAGAATGGGGCACACACAGATACGCAGTATTTT. As protein: CASSQENGAHTDTQYF.

Of note for this clone: This same CDR3 is encoded by further DNA sequences in the sample. The CDR3 spells CASSPPASGYNEQFF. For the CDR3, the DNA is TGTGCCAGCTCACCACCGGCTAGCGGATACAATGAGCAGTTCTTC. The V and J genes are TRBV18 and TRBJ2-1; the match to TRBD2 covers 7 bases. The CDR3 extends over 15 amino acids. The V gene's germline CDR1 is KGHSH and CDR2 LQKENI. V shed 0 bases, J shed 4 bases, and the junction held 3 bases outside the gene matches.

The chain has TRBV6-1 and TRBJ1-2, with 7 bases matching TRBD1. CDR3 length equals 14 residues. Unmatched junction bases numbered 13, after V lost 7 bases and J lost 8 bases. The germline V gene has CDR1 MNHNS and CDR2 SASEGT. CDR3 DNA: TGTGCCAGCAATCCACAGGGGCGAGCAGCCGGCTACACCTTC. Protein sequence: CASNPQGRAAGYTF.

The chain has TRBV20-1 and TRBJ1-2; D uncertain. CDR3 length: 11 residues. Germline V gene sequence: CDR1 DFQATT, CDR2 SNEGSKA (reference sequence). V was pared by 3 bases and J by 8 bases, with 10 bases between. The CDR3: CSARNREGYTF. CDR3 coding DNA: TGCAGTGCTAGGAACCGGGAAGGCTACACCTTC.

The chain is built from TRBV29-1 and TRBJ1-5; D might be TRBD1 (6 bases). Germline V gene sequence: CDR1 SQVTM, CDR2 ANQGSEA. The CDR3 runs to 14 residues. V dropped 6 bases and J dropped 1 base, with 13 bases sitting between them. CDR3 sequence reads: CSVATGTSNQPQHF. CDR3 coding DNA: TGCAGCGTGGCCACAGGGACAAGCAATCAGCCCCAGCATTTT.

The chain is built from TRBV7-2 and TRBJ1-1; the D is unclear. The CDR3 spans 17 residues. Germline lookup yields CDR1 SGHTA and CDR2 FQGNSA. V was clipped by 5 bases and J by 1 base, with 20 bases between them. The CDR3 region has the DNA TGTGCCAGCAGCAAATACTTGCGGGCCCGGGGGAACACTGAAGCTTTCTTT. Its translation: CASSKYLRARGNTEAFF.

The chain uses TRBV7-7 and TRBJ2-2; 12 bases are shared with TRBD1. This CDR3 comprises 14 residues. The V gene end was trimmed by 5 bases and the J gene end by 8 bases; junction bases not matched to a gene: 3. Germline V gene sequence: CDR1 SSHAT, CDR2 FNYEAQ (reference sequence). This CDR3 is CASSRDRGLGELFF. The DNA for the CDR3 is TGTGCCAGCAGCCGGGACAGGGGGCTGGGGGAGCTGTTTTTT.

In this sample, this clone turned up a few times. This sequence joins TRBV5-1 and TRBJ2-1; D possibly corresponds to TRBD2 (6 bases). Germline V lookup: CDR1 SGHRS, CDR2 YFSETQ. Trimming left V 4 bases short and J 4 bases short, with 12 bases between. The CDR3 is 14 amino acids. The CDR3 sequence: CASSLRRGYNEQFF. CDR3 bases: TGCGCCAGCAGCCTGCGGCGGGGTTACAATGAGCAGTTCTTC.

The table lists this clone with a few counts. This chain uses TRBV27 with TRBJ2-1; D gene ambiguous. There are 13 residues in the CDR3. V was shortened by 6 bases and J by 5 bases, with 11 bases between the two germline ends. Germline loops: CDR1 MNHEY, CDR2 SMNVEV (reference sequence). CDR3 in amino acids: CASRASQDNEQFF. CDR3 bases: TGTGCCAGCAGGGCCTCCCAGGACAATGAGCAGTTCTTC.

This clone was found many times. At the DNA level, this CDR3 is encoded by other sequences in the same sample as well. V gene TRBV19 combines with J gene TRBJ2-3; D gene unclear. The CDR3 has 12 amino acids. CDR1 and CDR2 (germline): LNHDA, SQIVND (reference sequence). Trimming cost V 4 bases and J 6 bases, with 8 bases left between them. As DNA, the CDR3 is TGTGCCAGTAGTAAGGCACGCGATACGCAGTATTTT. The encoded protein is CASSKARDTQYF.